The rows below give T cell receptor beta chains drawn from one sample of a study of identical twins. TCRdb passed the 5' RACE reads through MiXCR, listing each CDR3 protein once. The sample has more than 1.5 million distinct CDR3 sequences, around 29% seen once. Sequenced sample: cord blood. These receptors originate from a newborn girl in good health. Each CDR3 is given with its conserved first and last residue. Each record gives: D gene, V gene, J gene, CDR3 protein. The D gene is left open where the match is weak.

>.|TRBV6-6|TRBJ2-1
CASSPGTRGKNEQFF
>.|TRBV6-1|TRBJ1-2
CASSEAYLQGGYTF
>.|TRBV3-1|TRBJ1-5
CASSQDINQPQHF
>TRBD1|TRBV20-1|TRBJ2-7
CNARQTGSYEQYF
>TRBD2|TRBV4-1|TRBJ2-5
CASSQGPGLAGQSSYNEQYF
>TRBD2|TRBV7-2|TRBJ2-1
CASSTGLVYNEQFF
>TRBD2|TRBV12-3/TRBV12-4|TRBJ2-5
CASSFPLAGGFRTEQYF
>.|TRBV7-2|TRBJ2-7
CASSRDPPAINYEQYF
>.|TRBV6-6|TRBJ1-4
CASRTGRGAKWEKLFF
>.|TRBV20-1|TRBJ2-3
CSARGLVFSDTQYF
>.|TRBV11-2|TRBJ1-2
CASSLGSEGGYGYTF
>.|TRBV20-1|TRBJ2-1
CSARAPQGTYNEQFF
>TRBD1|TRBV29-1|TRBJ1-2
CSVLDRRGTNYGYTF
>TRBD1|TRBV5-1|TRBJ1-6
CASSLEGASSYNSPLHF
>.|TRBV2|TRBJ1-2
CASSVRDIDYGYTF
>.|TRBV25-1|TRBJ2-5
CASSELMGQYF
>.|TRBV21-1|TRBJ2-1
CASSKDFGRGGSNEQFF
>.|TRBV27|TRBJ1-1
CASRLGWMNTEAFF
>TRBD2|TRBV12-3/TRBV12-4|TRBJ2-1
CASCTVGGYNEQFF
>.|TRBV5-4|TRBJ2-3
CASSLSQRTPSTDTQYF
>.|TRBV2|.
CASSRMRTSSYEQYF
>.|TRBV30|TRBJ2-1
CAWSVGGLEQFF
>.|TRBV6-5|TRBJ2-5
CASSYSASAPMQETQYF
>TRBD2|TRBV20-1|TRBJ2-1
CSAREGGGDYNEQFF
>TRBD2|TRBV20-1|TRBJ2-3
CSARKSREAPRYTQYF
>.|TRBV20-1|TRBJ1-2
CSAGRAGDGYTF
>.|TRBV6-1|TRBJ1-1
CASSRKGVTEAFF
>.|TRBV27|TRBJ1-2
CASSLLGTRDGYTF
>.|TRBV29-1|TRBJ2-3
CSANQGTDTQYF
>.|TRBV15|TRBJ2-1
CATSTLRRGWDNEQFF
>.|TRBV2|TRBJ1-6
CASSERSSSYNSPLHF
>.|TRBV27|TRBJ2-1
CASSLNARGNEQFF
>.|TRBV27|TRBJ2-7
CASSLSIPLYEQYF
>.|TRBV5-1|TRBJ2-3
CASSPGTRSGPTDTQYF
>.|TRBV6-1|TRBJ2-1
CASSEQGKRSYNEQFF
>TRBD2|TRBV28|TRBJ2-7
CASSFHGTLGSSGSSYEQYF
>.|TRBV11-2|TRBJ2-7
CASSLVGGGVEQYF
>.|TRBV7-2|TRBJ2-3
CASSTVRVADTQYF
>.|TRBV29-1|TRBJ2-1
CSVEAYEQFF
>.|TRBV11-3|TRBJ1-6
CASSDSYNSPLHF
>.|TRBV5-1|TRBJ1-2
CASSLSFGDYGYTF
>TRBD1|TRBV19|TRBJ1-5
CASSMTGSRDQPQHF
>.|TRBV30|TRBJ1-6
CAWSAGQAFSPLHF
>.|TRBV20-1|TRBJ1-1
CSKQPGGGTAEAFF
>.|TRBV11-3|TRBJ2-6
CASSPGVSGANVLTF
>.|TRBV5-1|TRBJ2-7
CASRNEGAYEQYF
>.|TRBV27|TRBJ1-6
CASSLSSGNGNSPLHF
>.|TRBV30|TRBJ1-2
CAWSNQNNYGYTF
>.|TRBV3-1|TRBJ1-4
CASSFNTVNEKLFF
>.|TRBV28|TRBJ2-1
CASSSLGIRGRYNEQFF